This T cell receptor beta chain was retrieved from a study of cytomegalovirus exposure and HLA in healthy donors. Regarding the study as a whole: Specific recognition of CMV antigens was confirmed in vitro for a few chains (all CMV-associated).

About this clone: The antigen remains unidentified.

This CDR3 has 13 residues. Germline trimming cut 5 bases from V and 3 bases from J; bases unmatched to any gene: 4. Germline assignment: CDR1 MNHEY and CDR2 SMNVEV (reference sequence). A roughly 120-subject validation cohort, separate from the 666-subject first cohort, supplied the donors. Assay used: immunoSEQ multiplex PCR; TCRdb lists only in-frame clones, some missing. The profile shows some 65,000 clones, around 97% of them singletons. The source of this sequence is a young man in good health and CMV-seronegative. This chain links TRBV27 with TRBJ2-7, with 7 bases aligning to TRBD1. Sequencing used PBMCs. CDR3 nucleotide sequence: TGTGCCAGCAGTCTGGGACAGATCTACGAGCAGTACTTC. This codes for CASSLGQIYEQYF.